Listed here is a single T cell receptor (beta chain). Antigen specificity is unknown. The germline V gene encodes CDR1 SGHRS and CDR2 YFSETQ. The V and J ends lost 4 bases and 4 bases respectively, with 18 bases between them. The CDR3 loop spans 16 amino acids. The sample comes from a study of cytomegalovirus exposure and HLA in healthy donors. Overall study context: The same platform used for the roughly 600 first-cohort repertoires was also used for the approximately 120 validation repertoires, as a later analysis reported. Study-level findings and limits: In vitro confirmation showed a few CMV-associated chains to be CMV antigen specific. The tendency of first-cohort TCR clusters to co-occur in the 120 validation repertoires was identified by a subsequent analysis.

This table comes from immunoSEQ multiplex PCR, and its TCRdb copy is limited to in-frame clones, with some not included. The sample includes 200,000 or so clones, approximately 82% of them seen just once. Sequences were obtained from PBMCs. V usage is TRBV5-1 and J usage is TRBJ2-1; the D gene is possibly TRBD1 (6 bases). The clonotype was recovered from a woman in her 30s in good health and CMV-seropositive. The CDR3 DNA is TGCGCCAGCAGCCCTGAACAGGGAATAGGGTACAATGAGCAGTTCTTC. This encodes CASSPEQGIGYNEQFF. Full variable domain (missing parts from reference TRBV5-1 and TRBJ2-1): KAGVTQTPRYLIKTRGQQVTLSCSPISGHRSVSWYQQTPGQGLQFLFEYFSETQRNKGNFPGRFSGRQFSNSRSEMNVSTLELGDSALYLCASSPEQGIGYNEQFFGPGTRLTVL.